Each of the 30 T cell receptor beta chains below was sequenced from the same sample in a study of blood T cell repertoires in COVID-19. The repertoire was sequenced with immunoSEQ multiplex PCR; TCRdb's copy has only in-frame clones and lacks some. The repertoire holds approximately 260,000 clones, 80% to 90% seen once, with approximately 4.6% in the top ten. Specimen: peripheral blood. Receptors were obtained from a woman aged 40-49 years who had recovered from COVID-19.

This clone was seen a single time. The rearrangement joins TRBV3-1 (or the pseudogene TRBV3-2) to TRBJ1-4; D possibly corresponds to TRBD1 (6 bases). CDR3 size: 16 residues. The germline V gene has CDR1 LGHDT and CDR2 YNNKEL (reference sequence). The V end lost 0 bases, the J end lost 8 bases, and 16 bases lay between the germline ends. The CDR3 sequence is CASSQDPTGWGEKLFF. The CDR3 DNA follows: TGTGCCAGCAGCCAAGACCCTACAGGGTGGGGAGAAAAACTGTTTTTT.

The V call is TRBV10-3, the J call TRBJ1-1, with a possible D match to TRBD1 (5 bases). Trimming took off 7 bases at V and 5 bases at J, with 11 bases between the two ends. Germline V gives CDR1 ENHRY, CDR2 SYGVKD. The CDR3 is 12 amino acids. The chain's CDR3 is CAIKGRGTEAFF. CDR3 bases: TGTGCCATCAAAGGGAGGGGAACTGAAGCTTTCTTT.

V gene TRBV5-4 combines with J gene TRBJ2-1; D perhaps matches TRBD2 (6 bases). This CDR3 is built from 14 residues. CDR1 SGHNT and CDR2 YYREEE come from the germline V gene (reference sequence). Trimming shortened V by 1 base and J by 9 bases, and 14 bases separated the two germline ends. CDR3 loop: CASSLKLAEGEQFF. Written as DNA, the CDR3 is TGTGCCAGCAGCTTGAAATTAGCGGAGGGTGAGCAGTTCTTC.

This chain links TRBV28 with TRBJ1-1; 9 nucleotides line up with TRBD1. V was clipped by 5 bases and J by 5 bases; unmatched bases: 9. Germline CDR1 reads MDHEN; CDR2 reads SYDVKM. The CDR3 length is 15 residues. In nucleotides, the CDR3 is TGTGCCAGCAGTCAACCCCGGGACAGGGAAACTGAAGCTTTCTTT. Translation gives CASSQPRDRETEAFF.

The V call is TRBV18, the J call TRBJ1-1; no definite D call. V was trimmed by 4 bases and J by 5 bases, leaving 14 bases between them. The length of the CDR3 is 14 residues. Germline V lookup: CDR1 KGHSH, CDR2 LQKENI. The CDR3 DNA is TGTGCCAGCTCACGACCCACGGGAAAAACTGAAGCTTTCTTT. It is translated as CASSRPTGKTEAFF.

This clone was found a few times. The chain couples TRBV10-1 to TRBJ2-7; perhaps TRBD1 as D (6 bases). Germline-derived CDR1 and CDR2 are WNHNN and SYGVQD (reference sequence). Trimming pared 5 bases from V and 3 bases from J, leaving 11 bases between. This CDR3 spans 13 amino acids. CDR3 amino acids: CASSPGHLYEQYF. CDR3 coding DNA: TGCGCCAGCAGTCCGGGACACCTCTACGAGCAGTACTTC.

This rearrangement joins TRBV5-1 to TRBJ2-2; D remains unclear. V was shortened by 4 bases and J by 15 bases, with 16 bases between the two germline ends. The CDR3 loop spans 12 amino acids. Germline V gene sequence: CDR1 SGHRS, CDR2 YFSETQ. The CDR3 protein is CASSPDSAVMFF. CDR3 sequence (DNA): TGCGCCAGCAGCCCAGACTCCGCGGTGATGTTTTTT.

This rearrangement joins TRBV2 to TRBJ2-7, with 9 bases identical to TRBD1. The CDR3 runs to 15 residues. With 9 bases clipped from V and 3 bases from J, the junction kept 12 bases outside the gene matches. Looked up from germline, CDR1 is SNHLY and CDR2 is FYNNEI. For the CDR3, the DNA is TGTGCCAGTGGAACGATCGACAGGGGGTTCTACGAGCAGTACGTC. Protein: CASGTIDRGFYEQYV.

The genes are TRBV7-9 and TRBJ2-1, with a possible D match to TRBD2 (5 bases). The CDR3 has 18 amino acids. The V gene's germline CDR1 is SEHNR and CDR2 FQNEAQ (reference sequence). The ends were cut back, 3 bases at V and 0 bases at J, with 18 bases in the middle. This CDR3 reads CASSFLPGSASSYNEQFF. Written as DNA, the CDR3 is TGTGCCAGCAGCTTTCTCCCCGGTAGCGCGAGCTCCTACAATGAGCAGTTCTTC.

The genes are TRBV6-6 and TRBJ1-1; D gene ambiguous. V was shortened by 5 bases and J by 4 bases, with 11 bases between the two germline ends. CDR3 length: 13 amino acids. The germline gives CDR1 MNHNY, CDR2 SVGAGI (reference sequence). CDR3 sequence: CASSRLSTTEAFF. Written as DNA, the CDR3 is TGTGCCAGCAGTCGGCTATCCACCACTGAAGCTTTCTTT.

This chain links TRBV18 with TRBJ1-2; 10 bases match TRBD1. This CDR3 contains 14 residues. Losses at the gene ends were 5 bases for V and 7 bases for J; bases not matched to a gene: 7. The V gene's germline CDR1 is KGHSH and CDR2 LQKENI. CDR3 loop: CASSTDRGSFGYTF. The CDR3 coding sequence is TGTGCCAGCTCAACGGACAGGGGGTCCTTTGGCTACACCTTC.

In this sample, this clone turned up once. CDR3 nucleotide sequence: TGCGCCAGCACCTCCAGCGACACCGGGGAGCTGTTTTTT. Translating it yields CASTSSDTGELFF. The genes are TRBV10-2 and TRBJ2-2; D is uncertain. The CDR3 spans 13 residues. In germline, CDR1 is WSHSY, CDR2 SAAADI. Trimming pared 7 bases from V and 3 bases from J, leaving 9 bases between.

The CDR3 DNA sequence: TGTGCCAGCCGCCTTGTGGATGTCGGGACTGAAGCTTTCTTT. This codes for CASRLVDVGTEAFF. This chain links TRBV11-2 with TRBJ1-1; D is uncertain. This CDR3 is built from 14 residues. Trimming pared 8 bases from V and 5 bases from J, leaving 18 bases between. Germline V lookup: CDR1 SGHAT, CDR2 FQNNGV.

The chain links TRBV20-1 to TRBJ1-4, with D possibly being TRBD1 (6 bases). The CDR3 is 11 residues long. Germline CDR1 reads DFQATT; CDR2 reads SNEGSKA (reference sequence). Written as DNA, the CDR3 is TGCAGCTCAGGGGAAAATGAAAAACTGTTTTTT. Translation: CSSGENEKLFF.

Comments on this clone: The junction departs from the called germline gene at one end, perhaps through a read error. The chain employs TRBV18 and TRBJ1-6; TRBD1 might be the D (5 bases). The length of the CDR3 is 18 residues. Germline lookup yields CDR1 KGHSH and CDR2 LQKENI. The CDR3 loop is CASSPRTQLGGEDSPLHF. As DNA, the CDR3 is TGTGCCAGTTCACCAAGGACCCAACTCGGGGGGGAAGATTCACCCCTCCACTTT.

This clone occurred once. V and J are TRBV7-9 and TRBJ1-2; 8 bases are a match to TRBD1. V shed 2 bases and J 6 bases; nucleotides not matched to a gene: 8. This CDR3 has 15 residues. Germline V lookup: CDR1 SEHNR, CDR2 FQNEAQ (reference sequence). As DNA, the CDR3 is TGTGCCAGCAGCTTACCCGATGGACAGGGCAATGGCTACACCTTC. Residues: CASSLPDGQGNGYTF.

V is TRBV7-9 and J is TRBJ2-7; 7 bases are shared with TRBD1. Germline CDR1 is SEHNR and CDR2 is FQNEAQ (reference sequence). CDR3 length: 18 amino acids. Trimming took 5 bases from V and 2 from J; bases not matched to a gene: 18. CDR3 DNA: TGTGCCAGCAGCCCGAACTCGACAGGGAACAAGTCAGCCTACGAGCAGTACTTC. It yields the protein CASSPNSTGNKSAYEQYF.

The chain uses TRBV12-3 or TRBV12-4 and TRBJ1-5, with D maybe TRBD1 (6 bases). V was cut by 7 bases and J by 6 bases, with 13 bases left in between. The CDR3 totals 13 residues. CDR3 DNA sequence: TGTGCCAGCACCGGAGGGGGGGTTCAGCCCCAGCATTTT. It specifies CASTGGGVQPQHF.

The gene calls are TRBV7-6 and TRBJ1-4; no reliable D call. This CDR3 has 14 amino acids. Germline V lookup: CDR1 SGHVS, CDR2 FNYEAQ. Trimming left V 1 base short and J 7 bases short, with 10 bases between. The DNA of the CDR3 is TGTGCCAGCAGCTTAGGGGCATCACGTGAAAAACTGTTTTTT. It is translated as CASSLGASREKLFF.

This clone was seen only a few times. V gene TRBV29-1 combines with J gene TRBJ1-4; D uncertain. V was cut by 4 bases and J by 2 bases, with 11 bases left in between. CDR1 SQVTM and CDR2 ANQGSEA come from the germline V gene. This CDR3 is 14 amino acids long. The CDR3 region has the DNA TGCAGCGTTGCCGACACGGGGACTAATGAAAAACTGTTTTTT. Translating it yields CSVADTGTNEKLFF. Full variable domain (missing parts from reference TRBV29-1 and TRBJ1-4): SAVISQKPSRDICQRGTSLTIQCQVDSQVTMMFWYRQQPGQSLTLIATANQGSEATYESGFVIDKFPISRPNLTFSTLTVSNMSPEDSSIYLCSVADTGTNEKLFFGSGTQLSVL.

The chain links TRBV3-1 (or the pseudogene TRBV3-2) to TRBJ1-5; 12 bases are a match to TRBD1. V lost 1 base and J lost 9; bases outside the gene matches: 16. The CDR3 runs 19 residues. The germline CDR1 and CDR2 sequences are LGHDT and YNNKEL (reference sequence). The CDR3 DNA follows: TGTGCCAGCAGCCAAGGATTCGGCGGTGGGACAGGGGGCGCGAGGCCCCAGCATTTT. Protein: CASSQGFGGGTGGARPQHF.

CDR3 sequence (DNA): TGTGCCAGCAGCTACAGGGTGGGTAGCACTGAAGCTTTCTTT. Protein sequence: CASSYRVGSTEAFF. V gene TRBV7-2 combines with J gene TRBJ1-1; TRBD1 might be the D (6 bases). This CDR3 is built from 14 residues. Trimming removed 4 bases from V and 4 bases from J, with 13 bases in between. CDR1 and CDR2 from the germline V gene are SGHTA and FQGNSA.

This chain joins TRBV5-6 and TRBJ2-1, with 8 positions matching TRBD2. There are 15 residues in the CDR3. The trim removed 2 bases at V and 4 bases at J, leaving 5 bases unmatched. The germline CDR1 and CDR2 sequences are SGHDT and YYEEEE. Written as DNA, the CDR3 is TGTGCCAGCAGCTTTTTGACTAGCGCTTACAATGAGCAGTTCTTC. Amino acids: CASSFLTSAYNEQFF.

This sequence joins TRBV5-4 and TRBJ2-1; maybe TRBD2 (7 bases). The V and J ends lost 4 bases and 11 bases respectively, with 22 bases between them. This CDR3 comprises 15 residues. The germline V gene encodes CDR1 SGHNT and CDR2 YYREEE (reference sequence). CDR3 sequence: CASSPPRGPYPKQFF. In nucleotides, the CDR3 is TGTGCCAGCAGCCCACCGCGGGGGCCCTACCCCAAGCAGTTCTTC.

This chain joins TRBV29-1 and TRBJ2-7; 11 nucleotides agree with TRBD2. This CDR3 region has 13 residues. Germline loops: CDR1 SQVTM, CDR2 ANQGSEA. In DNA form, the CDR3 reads TGCAGTGTGATAGCGGGGGGGAACTACGAGCAGTACTTC. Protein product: CSVIAGGNYEQYF.

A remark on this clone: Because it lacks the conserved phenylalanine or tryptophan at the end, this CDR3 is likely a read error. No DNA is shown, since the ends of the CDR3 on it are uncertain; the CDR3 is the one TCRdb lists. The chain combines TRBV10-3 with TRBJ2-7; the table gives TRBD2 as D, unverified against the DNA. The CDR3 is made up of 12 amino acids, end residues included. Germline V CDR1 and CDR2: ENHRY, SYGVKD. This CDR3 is CAISDHSGRAQI.

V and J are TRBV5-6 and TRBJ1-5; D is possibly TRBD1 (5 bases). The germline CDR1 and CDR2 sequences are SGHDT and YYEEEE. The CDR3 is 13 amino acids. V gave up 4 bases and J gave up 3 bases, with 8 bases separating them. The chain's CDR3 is CASSAGTNQPQHF. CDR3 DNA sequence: TGTGCCAGCAGCGCGGGGACCAATCAGCCCCAGCATTTT.

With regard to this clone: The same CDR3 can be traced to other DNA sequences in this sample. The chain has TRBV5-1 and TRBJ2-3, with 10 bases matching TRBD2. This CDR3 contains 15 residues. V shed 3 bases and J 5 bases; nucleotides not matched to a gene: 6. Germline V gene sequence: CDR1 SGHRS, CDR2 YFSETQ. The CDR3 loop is CASSSQAGGKDTQYF. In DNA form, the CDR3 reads TGCGCCAGCAGCTCCCAAGCGGGGGGGAAAGATACGCAGTATTTT.

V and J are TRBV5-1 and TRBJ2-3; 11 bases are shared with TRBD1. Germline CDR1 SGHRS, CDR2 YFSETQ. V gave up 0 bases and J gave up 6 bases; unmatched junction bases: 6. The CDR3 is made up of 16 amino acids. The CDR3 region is CASSLAPRDRGDTQYF. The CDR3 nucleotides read TGCGCCAGCAGCTTGGCCCCCCGGGACAGGGGGGATACGCAGTATTTT.

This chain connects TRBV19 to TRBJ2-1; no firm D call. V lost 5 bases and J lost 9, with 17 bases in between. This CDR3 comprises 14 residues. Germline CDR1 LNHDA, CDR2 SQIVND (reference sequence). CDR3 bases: TGTGCCAGTAGTTCGGTTGTTGCGGCCGGTGAGCAGTTCTTC. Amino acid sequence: CASSSVVAAGEQFF.